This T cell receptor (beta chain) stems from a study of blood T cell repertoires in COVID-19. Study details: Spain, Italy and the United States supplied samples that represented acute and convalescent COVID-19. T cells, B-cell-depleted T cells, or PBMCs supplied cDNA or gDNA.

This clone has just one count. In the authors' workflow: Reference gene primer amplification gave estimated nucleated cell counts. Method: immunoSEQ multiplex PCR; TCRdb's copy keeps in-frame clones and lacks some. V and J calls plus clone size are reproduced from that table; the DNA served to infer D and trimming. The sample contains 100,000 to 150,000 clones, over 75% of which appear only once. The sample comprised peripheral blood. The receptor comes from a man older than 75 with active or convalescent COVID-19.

Written as DNA, the CDR3 is TGTGCCAGTAGGACGACAGCGAACACTGAAGCTTTCTTT. Translated: CASRTTANTEAFF. The rearrangement joins TRBV19 to TRBJ1-1, with D possibly matching TRBD1 (5 bases). The CDR3 sequence is 13 residues long. Trimming removed 6 bases from V and 1 base from J, with 9 bases in between. Germline loops: CDR1 LNHDA, CDR2 SQIVND (reference sequence).